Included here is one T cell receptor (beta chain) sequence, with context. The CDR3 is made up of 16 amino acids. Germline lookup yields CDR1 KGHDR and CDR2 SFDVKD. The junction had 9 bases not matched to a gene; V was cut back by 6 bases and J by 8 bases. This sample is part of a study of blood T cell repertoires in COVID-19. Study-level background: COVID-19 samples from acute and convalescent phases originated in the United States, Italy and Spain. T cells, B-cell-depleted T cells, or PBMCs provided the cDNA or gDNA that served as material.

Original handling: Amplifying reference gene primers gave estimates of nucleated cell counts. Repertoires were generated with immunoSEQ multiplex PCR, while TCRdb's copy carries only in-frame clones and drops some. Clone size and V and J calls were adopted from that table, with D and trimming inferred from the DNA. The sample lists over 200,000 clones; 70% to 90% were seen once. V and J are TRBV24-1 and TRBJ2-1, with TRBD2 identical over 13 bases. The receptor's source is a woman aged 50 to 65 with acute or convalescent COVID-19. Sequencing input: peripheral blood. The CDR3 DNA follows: TGTGCCACCAGTCGACCGGGACTAGCGGGAATATATGAGCAGTTCTTC. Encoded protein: CATSRPGLAGIYEQFF.